These 24 T cell receptor beta chains were sequenced from one sample in a study of blood T cell repertoires in COVID-19 (dated by TCRdb to between 2020 and 2021). Library construction relied on the immunoSEQ multiplex PCR assay. Not all clones reach the TCRdb copy of this immuneACCESS table, which keeps in-frame sequences only. Checked studies attribute under half of the gap to unresolved V genes and leave the rest unexplained. The sample includes 80,000 to 100,000 clones, with over 70% observed a single time. The top ten clonotypes cover 4% to 5.5% of the sample. Sequencing used peripheral blood. The receptors were gathered from a man aged 55 to 70 with acute or convalescent COVID-19.

The chain links TRBV5-1 to TRBJ1-1, with a possible D match to TRBD1 (5 bases). The V and J ends lost 7 bases and 3 bases respectively, with 19 bases between them. The CDR3 length is 15 residues. Germline CDR1 is SGHRS and CDR2 is YFSETQ. The DNA of the CDR3 is TGCGCCAGCGGTACCCTCGGGGGATCGTACACTGAAGCTTTCTTT. It translates to CASGTLGGSYTEAFF.

The rearrangement joins TRBV3-1 (or the pseudogene TRBV3-2) to TRBJ1-5; perhaps TRBD1 as D (6 bases). V lost 1 base, J lost 4 bases, and 20 bases lay in between. The CDR3 has 18 amino acids. Germline CDR1 reads LGHDT; CDR2 reads YNNKEL (reference sequence). CDR3 region: CASSQGAWGTTSNQPQHF. CDR3 DNA: TGTGCCAGCAGCCAAGGAGCGTGGGGGACAACGTCGAATCAGCCCCAGCATTTT.

The chain has TRBV13 and TRBJ2-5; 9 bases align to TRBD2. Germline V CDR1 and CDR2: PRHDT, FYEKMQ (reference sequence). The CDR3 sequence is 16 residues long. V lost 5 bases to trimming and J lost 3 bases; unmatched junction nucleotides: 10. CDR3 amino acids: CASSPAGGRGEETQYF. The CDR3 DNA reads TGTGCCAGCAGCCCGGCGGGCGGGAGGGGAGAAGAGACCCAGTACTTC.

This chain connects TRBV6-2 or TRBV6-3 to TRBJ2-5; 11 bases match TRBD1. The germline V gene encodes CDR1 MNHEY and CDR2 SVGEGT. This CDR3 spans 16 amino acids. Unmatched junction bases numbered 10, after V lost 5 bases and J lost 5 bases. The CDR3 here is CASSRPRTGGGETQYF. CDR3 coding DNA: TGTGCCAGCAGTCGCCCTCGGACAGGGGGCGGTGAGACCCAGTACTTC.

This chain connects TRBV2 to TRBJ1-5; no clear D. The germline V gene has CDR1 SNHLY and CDR2 FYNNEI. The CDR3 length is 15 residues. Trimming took off 6 bases at V and 6 bases at J, with 18 bases between the two ends. This CDR3 reads CASRNSEGRSQPQHF. CDR3 nucleotide sequence: TGTGCCAGCAGGAACTCTGAGGGCCGGAGTCAGCCCCAGCATTTT.

This clone was seen once. The CDR3 DNA reads TGTGCCAGCAGTTACCACGGACAGGGAGGTACAGATACGCAGTATTTT. It translates to CASSYHGQGGTDTQYF. The chain carries TRBV6-6 and TRBJ2-3, with 8 positions matching TRBD1. V dropped 2 bases and J dropped 3; count of bases not matched to a gene: 7. The CDR3 spans 16 residues. Germline V gene lookup returns CDR1 MNHNY and CDR2 SVGAGI (reference sequence).

The chain joins TRBV9 to TRBJ2-5; maybe TRBD2 (6 bases). CDR3 length: 15 residues. V lost 0 bases and J lost 3, with 12 bases in between. CDR1 and CDR2 (germline): SGDLS, YYNGEE. The CDR3 loop reads CASSVDGGREETQYF. CDR3 DNA: TGTGCCAGCAGCGTAGATGGAGGGAGAGAAGAGACCCAGTACTTC.

The chain links TRBV28 to TRBJ2-7; D is undetermined. The CDR3 has 17 amino acids. The germline V and J ends were trimmed by 5 bases and 3 bases, with 23 bases remaining between them. CDR1 is MDHEN and CDR2 is SYDVKM in the germline V gene. This chain's CDR3 is CASSLPSRWAERYEQYF. The CDR3 DNA sequence: TGTGCCAGCAGTCTTCCATCCCGATGGGCAGAACGCTACGAGCAGTACTTC.

J is TRBJ2-2 and V is TRBV7-2, with 10 nucleotides matching TRBD1. The germline gives CDR1 SGHTA, CDR2 FQGNSA. Trimming at V came to 0 bases and at J to 6 bases, leaving 4 bases not matched to a gene. The CDR3 is made up of 16 amino acids. The CDR3 bases are TGTGCCAGCAGCTTAGCACGGACAGGGGGAGCCGGGGAGCTGTTTTTT. It yields the protein CASSLARTGGAGELFF.

In this sample, this clone turned up once. This sequence joins TRBV5-1 and TRBJ2-7, with a possible D match to TRBD1 (6 bases). The V end lost 4 bases, the J end lost 2 bases, and 16 bases lay between the germline ends. The germline V gene has CDR1 SGHRS and CDR2 YFSETQ. This CDR3 spans 15 amino acids. The DNA of the CDR3 is TGCGCCAGCAGCCGAGACAGGCTACTTACCTACGAGCAGTACTTC. This codes for CASSRDRLLTYEQYF.

The chain links TRBV6-4 to TRBJ2-6, with TRBD1 identical over 9 bases. The CDR3 loop spans 17 amino acids. V was clipped by 4 bases and J by 4 bases; unmatched bases: 8. CDR1 is MRHNA and CDR2 is SNTAGT in the germline V gene. The CDR3: CASSVSGTGTGANVLTF. The CDR3 DNA sequence: TGTGCCAGCAGTGTATCAGGGACAGGGACCGGGGCCAACGTCCTGACTTTC.

The CDR3 loop is CASSPHPRGGGETQYF. Written as DNA, the CDR3 is TGTGCCAGCAGCCCCCATCCCCGGGGCGGGGGGGAGACCCAGTACTTC. The rearrangement uses TRBV7-3 and TRBJ2-5; 8 bases map to TRBD2. V lost 5 bases and J lost 5; bases outside the gene matches: 13. The CDR3 extends over 16 amino acids. Germline-derived CDR1 and CDR2 are SGHTA and FQGTGA.

V is TRBV19 and J is TRBJ2-2; the match to TRBD1 covers 8 bases. V gave up 7 bases and J gave up 1 base; unmatched junction bases: 5. Germline V gene lookup returns CDR1 LNHDA and CDR2 SQIVND (reference sequence). The CDR3 is made up of 15 amino acids. This CDR3 is CASNGQGRNTGELFF. Here the CDR3 DNA reads TGTGCCAGTAACGGACAGGGCCGGAACACCGGGGAGCTGTTTTTT. Based on the CDR3 plus reference TRBV19 and TRBJ2-2, the full variable domain is DGGITQSPKYLFRKEGQNVTLSCEQNLNHDAMYWYRQDPGQGLRLIYYSQIVNDFQKGDIAEGYSVSREKKESFPLTVTSAQKNPTAFYLCASNGQGRNTGELFFGEGSRLTVL.

The gene calls are TRBV2 and TRBJ2-7; 7 bases map to TRBD1. The junction had 3 bases not matched to a gene; V was cut back by 6 bases and J by 4 bases. The CDR3 loop spans 12 amino acids. Germline CDR1 is SNHLY and CDR2 is FYNNEI. The CDR3 region is CASSMDRYEQYF. The CDR3 DNA reads TGTGCCAGCAGCATGGACAGGTACGAGCAGTACTTC.

This chain uses TRBV7-9 with TRBJ2-1; 15 bases match TRBD2. The length of the CDR3 is 18 residues. Per germline, CDR1 SEHNR and CDR2 FQNEAQ (reference sequence). V was pared by 5 bases and J by 3 bases, with 8 bases of the junction left unmatched. The CDR3 region is CASSAGLAGGALYNEQFF. The CDR3 coding sequence is TGTGCCAGCAGCGCGGGACTAGCGGGAGGTGCACTCTACAATGAGCAGTTCTTC.

This clone was observed a handful of times. The chain couples TRBV5-6 to TRBJ2-3; 9 bases fit TRBD1. V shed 4 bases, J shed 4 bases, and the junction held 7 bases outside the gene matches. The CDR3 has 15 amino acids. Per the germline V gene, CDR1 is SGHDT and CDR2 is YYEEEE. The chain's CDR3 is CASSADRGWADTQYF. In nucleotides, the CDR3 is TGTGCCAGCAGCGCTGACAGGGGGTGGGCAGATACGCAGTATTTT.

The rearrangement joins TRBV6-2 or TRBV6-3 to TRBJ2-7; D is unclear. With 2 bases removed from V and 4 bases from J, the gap between germline ends came to 9 bases. The germline V gene encodes CDR1 MNHEY and CDR2 SVGEGT. The CDR3 is made up of 13 amino acids. The CDR3 DNA reads as TGTGCCAGCAGTTACACTTTTAGATACGAGCAGTACTTC. Its protein is CASSYTFRYEQYF.

The chain links TRBV7-2 to TRBJ2-5; D might be TRBD1 (5 bases). V was shortened by 1 base and J by 2 bases, with 8 bases between the two germline ends. Germline CDR1 reads SGHTA; CDR2 reads FQGNSA. The CDR3 length is 14 residues. CDR3 in DNA: TGTGCCAGCAGCTTAGGGACAATACAAGAGACCCAGTACTTC. Its protein is CASSLGTIQETQYF.

The chain combines TRBV9 with TRBJ2-1; 8 bases line up with TRBD2. J was trimmed by 4 bases and V by 0 bases; bases with no gene match: 3. CDR1 SGDLS and CDR2 YYNGEE come from the germline V gene. The CDR3 spans 15 residues. CDR3 coding DNA: TGTGCCAGCAGCGTAGCGAGCGGGGGTTACAATGAGCAGTTCTTC. Encoded protein: CASSVASGGYNEQFF.

The V call is TRBV6-5, the J call TRBJ1-2, with D perhaps matching TRBD1 (5 bases). Trimming pared 6 bases from V and 7 bases from J, leaving 15 bases between. Germline CDR1 and CDR2: MNHEY and SVGAGI. This CDR3 is 13 amino acids long. CDR3 sequence reads: CASRVGGYGGYTF. For the CDR3, the DNA is TGTGCCAGCAGGGTCGGGGGGTATGGTGGCTACACCTTC.

Notes on this clone: Other DNA sequences in the same sample also yield this CDR3. This chain connects TRBV4-3 to TRBJ2-7; 7 nucleotides line up with TRBD1. From germline, CDR1 is LGHNA and CDR2 YSLEER. There are 15 residues in the CDR3. J gave up 1 base and V 1 base, and 4 bases lay outside the gene matches. The CDR3 DNA reads TGCGCCAGCAGCCAAGTCGGGACAGTTTCCTACGAGCAGTACTTC. It specifies CASSQVGTVSYEQYF.

This clone was picked up a small number of times. The chain couples TRBV2 to TRBJ1-2; the D is unclear. Germline CDR1 reads SNHLY; CDR2 reads FYNNEI. This CDR3 spans 11 amino acids. The V end was cut by 2 bases, the J end by 7 bases, with 5 bases between. CDR3 sequence (DNA): TGTGCCAGCAGTGAAATCTCTGGCTACACCTTC. Protein: CASSEISGYTF.

The CDR3 sequence is CASSSTKPLADSSYNEQFF. The CDR3 bases are TGTGCCAGCAGCTCGACGAAACCTCTAGCGGACAGCTCCTACAATGAGCAGTTCTTC. The J gene is TRBJ2-1, the V gene TRBV5-6, with a possible D match to TRBD2 (7 bases). In germline, CDR1 is SGHDT, CDR2 YYEEEE. CDR3 length: 19 amino acids. V was trimmed by 3 bases and J by 0 bases, leaving 22 bases between them.

The chain carries TRBV6-5 and TRBJ1-5, with a possible D match to TRBD1 (6 bases). The CDR3 has 15 amino acids. Germline assignment: CDR1 MNHEY and CDR2 SVGAGI. Trimming took 0 bases from V and 6 from J, leaving 12 bases between them. CDR3 protein: CASSYSRGGGQPQHF. The CDR3, as DNA: TGTGCCAGCAGTTACTCTAGGGGGGGCGGTCAGCCCCAGCATTTT.